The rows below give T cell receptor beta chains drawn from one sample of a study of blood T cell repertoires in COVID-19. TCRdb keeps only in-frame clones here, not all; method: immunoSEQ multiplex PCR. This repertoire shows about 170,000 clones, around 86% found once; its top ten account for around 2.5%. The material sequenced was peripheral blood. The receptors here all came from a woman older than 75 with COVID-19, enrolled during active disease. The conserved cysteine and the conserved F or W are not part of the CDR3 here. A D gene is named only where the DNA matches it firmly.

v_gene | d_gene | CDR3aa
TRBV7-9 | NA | ASSFSSVRGYEQF
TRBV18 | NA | ASSPLQGNNEKLF
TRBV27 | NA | ASSLYRSSNQPQH
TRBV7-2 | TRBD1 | ASSLRQGTYGYT
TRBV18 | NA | ASSLFSSGEETQY
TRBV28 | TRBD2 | ASSSRREGNNEQF
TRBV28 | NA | ATSPDGKGSYNEQF
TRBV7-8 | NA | ASSLKMGGPNTGELF
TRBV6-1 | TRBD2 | ASSEAWREWETQY
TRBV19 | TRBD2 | ASSIAGGRKRTQY
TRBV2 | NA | ASRTVSPYEQY
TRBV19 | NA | ASSIGAGNTGELF
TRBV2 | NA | ASSEWSGSGNTIY
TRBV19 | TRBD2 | ASSSPSGRASEQY
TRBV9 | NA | ASTPGGFGPISNYGYT
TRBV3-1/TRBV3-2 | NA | ASSGQFNSPLH
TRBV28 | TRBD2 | ASSRGLARTGELF
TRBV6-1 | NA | ASSESVTGALGDTQY
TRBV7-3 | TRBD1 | ASSHQTGGLPYGYT
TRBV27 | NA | ASSLGGASTEAF
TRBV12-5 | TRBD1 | ASGLVRGQSSYNSPLH
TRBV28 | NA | ASSLPQGYAEAF
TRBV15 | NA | ATSRLASTDTQY
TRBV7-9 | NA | ASSLGPSSNQPQH